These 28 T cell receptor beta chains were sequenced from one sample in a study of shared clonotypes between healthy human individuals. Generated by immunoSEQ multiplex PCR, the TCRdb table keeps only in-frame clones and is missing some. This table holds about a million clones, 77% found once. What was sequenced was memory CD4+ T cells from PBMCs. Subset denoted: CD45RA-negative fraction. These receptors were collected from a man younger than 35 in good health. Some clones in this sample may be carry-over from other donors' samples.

This chain's CDR3 is CASSRGLNTDTQYF. CDR3 bases: TGTGCCAGCAGCCGGGGACTTAACACAGATACGCAGTATTTT. The chain carries TRBV4-2 and TRBJ2-3; a weak D match, TRBD2 (6 bases). The V end was cut by 4 bases, the J end by 2 bases, with 10 bases between. Germline V gives CDR1 LGHNA, CDR2 YNFKEQ. CDR3 size: 14 residues.

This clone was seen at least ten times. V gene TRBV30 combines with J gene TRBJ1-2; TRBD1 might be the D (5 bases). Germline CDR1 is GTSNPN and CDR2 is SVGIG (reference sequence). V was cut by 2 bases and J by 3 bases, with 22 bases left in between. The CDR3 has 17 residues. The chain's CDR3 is CAWSYTTGYANHYGYTF. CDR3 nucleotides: TGTGCCTGGAGTTATACCACAGGATACGCTAACCACTATGGCTACACCTTC.

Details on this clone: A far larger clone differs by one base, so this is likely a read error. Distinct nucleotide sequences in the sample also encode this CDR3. This chain's CDR3 is CASSPRGAWTEAFF. CDR3 in DNA: TGTGCCAGCAGCCCTCGAGGGGCTTGGACGGAAGCTTTCTTT. This sequence joins TRBV5-6 and TRBJ1-1, with a tentative D call TRBD1 (5 bases). CDR1 is SGHDT and CDR2 is YYEEEE in the germline V gene. The CDR3 is 14 residues long. Trimming stripped 4 bases from V and 8 bases from J, with 18 bases between.

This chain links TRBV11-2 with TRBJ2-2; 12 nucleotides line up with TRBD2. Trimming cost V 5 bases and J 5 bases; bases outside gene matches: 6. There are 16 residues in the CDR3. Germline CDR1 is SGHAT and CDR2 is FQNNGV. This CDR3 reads CASSRSGLAGTGELFF. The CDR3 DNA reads TGTGCCAGCAGCCGTAGTGGACTAGCGGGAACCGGGGAGCTGTTTTTT.

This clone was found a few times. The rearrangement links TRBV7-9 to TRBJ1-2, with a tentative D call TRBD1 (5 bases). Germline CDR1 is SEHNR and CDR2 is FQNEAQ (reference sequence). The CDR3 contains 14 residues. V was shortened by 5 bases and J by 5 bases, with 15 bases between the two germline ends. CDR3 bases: TGTGCCAGCAGCACAACCGACAGAGCTTATGGCTACACCTTC. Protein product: CASSTTDRAYGYTF.

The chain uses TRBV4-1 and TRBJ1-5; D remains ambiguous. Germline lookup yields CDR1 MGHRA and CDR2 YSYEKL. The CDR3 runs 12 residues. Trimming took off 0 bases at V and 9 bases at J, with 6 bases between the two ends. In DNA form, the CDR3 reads TGCGCCAGCAGCCAAGATTTGGGGCCCCAGCATTTT. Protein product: CASSQDLGPQHF.

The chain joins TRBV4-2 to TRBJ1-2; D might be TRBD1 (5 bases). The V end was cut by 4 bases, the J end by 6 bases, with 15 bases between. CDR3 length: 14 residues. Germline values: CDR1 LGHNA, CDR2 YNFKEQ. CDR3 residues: CASSLSGSHDGYTF. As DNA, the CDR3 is TGTGCCAGCAGCCTTTCAGGGAGTCACGATGGCTACACCTTC.

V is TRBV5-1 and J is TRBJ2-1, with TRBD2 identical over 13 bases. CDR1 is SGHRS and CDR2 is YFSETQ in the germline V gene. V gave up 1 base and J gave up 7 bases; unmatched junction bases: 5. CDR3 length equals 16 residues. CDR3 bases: TGCGCCAGCAGCTTGTACCCGGGACTAGCGGGAAATGAGCAGTTCTTC. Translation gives CASSLYPGLAGNEQFF.

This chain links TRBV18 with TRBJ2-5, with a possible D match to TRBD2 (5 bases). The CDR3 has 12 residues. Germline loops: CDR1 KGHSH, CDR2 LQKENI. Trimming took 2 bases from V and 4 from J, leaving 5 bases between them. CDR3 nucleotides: TGTGCCAGCTCACCAGAGGGAGAGACCCAGTACTTC. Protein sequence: CASSPEGETQYF.

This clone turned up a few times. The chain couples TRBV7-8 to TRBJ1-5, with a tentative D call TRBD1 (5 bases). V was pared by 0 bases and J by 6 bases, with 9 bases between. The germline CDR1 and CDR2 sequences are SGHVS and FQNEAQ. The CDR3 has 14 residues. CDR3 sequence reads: CASSLAGAFQPQHF. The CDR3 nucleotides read TGTGCCAGCAGCTTAGCCGGGGCTTTTCAGCCCCAGCATTTT.

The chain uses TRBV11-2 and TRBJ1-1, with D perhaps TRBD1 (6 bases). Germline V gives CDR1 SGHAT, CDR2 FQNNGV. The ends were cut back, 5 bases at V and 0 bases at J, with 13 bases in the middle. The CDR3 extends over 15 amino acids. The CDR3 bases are TGTGCCAGCAGCACCGGAGGGGGGATGAACACTGAAGCTTTCTTT. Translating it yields CASSTGGGMNTEAFF.

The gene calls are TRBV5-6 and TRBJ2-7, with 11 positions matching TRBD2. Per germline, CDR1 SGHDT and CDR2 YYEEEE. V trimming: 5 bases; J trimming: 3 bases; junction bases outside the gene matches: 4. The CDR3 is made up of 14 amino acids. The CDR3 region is CASRKTSGSYEQYF. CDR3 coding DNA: TGTGCCAGCAGAAAAACTAGCGGGAGCTACGAGCAGTACTTC. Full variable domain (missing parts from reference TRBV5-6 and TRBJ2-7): DAGVTQSPTHLIKTRGQQVTLRCSPKSGHDTVSWYQQALGQGPQFIFQYYEEEERQRGNFPDRFSGHQFPNYSSELNVNALLLGDSALYLCASRKTSGSYEQYFGPGTRLTVT.

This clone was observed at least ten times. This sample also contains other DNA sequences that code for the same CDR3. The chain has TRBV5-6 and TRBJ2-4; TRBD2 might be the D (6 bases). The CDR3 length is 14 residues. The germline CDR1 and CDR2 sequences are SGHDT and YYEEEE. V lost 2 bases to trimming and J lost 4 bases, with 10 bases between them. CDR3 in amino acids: CASSLPGVKNIQYF. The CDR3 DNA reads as TGTGCCAGCAGCTTACCGGGAGTTAAAAACATTCAGTACTTC.

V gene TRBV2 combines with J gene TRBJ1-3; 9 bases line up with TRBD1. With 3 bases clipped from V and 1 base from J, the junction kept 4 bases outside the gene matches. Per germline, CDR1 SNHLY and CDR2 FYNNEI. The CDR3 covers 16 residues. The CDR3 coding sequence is TGTGCCAGCAGTGAGGAACAGGGGGCGTCTGGAAACACCATATATTTT. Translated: CASSEEQGASGNTIYF.

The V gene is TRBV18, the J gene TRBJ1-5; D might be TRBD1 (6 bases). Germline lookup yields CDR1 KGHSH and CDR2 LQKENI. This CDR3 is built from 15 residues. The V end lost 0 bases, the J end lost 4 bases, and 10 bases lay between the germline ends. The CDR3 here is CASSPPDSPNQPQHF. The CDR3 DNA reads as TGTGCCAGCTCACCACCGGACAGTCCGAATCAGCCCCAGCATTTT.

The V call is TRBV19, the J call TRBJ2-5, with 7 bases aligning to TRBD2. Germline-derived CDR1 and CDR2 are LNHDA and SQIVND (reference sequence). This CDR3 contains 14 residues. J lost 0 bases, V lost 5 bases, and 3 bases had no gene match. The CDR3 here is CASSLAVDQETQYF. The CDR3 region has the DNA TGTGCCAGTAGTCTAGCGGTCGACCAAGAGACCCAGTACTTC.

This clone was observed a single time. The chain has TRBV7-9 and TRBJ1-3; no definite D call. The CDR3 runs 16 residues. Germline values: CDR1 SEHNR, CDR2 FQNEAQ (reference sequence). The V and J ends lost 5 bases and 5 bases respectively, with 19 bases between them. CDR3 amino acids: CASSTRGPESRNTIYF. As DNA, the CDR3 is TGTGCCAGCAGCACAAGAGGCCCTGAATCCCGAAACACCATATATTTT.

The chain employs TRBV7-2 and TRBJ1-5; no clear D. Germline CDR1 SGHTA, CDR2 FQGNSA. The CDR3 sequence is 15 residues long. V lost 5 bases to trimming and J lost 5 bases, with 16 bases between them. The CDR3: CASSPRRGGDQPQHF. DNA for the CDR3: TGTGCCAGCAGCCCCCGGCGGGGTGGGGATCAGCCCCAGCATTTT.

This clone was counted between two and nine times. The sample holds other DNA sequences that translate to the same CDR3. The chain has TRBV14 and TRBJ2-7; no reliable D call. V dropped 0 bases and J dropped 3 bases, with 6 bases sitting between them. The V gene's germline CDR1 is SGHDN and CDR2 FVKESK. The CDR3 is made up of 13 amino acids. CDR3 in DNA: TGTGCCAGCAGCCAAGATTTGGGCTACGAGCAGTACTTC. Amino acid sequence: CASSQDLGYEQYF.

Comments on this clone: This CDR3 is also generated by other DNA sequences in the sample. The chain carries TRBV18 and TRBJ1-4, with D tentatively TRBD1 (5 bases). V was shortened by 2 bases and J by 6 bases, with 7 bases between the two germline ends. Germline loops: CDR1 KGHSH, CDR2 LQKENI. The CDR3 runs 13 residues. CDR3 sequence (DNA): TGTGCCAGCTCACCAGGGGGAGATGAAAAACTGTTTTTT. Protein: CASSPGGDEKLFF.

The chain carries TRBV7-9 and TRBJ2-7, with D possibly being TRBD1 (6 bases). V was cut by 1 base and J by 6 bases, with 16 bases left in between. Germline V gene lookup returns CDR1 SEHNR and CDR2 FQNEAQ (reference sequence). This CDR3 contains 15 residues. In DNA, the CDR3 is TGTGCCAGCAGCTTAGGGCTGAGGGGGAAAGGCGAGCAGTACTTC. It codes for CASSLGLRGKGEQYF.

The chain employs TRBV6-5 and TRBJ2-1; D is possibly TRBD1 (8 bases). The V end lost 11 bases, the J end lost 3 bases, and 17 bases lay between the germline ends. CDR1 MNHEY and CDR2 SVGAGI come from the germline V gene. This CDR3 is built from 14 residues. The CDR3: CASKTGGDYNEQFF. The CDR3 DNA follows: TGTGCCTCTAAAACAGGGGGGGACTACAATGAGCAGTTCTTC.

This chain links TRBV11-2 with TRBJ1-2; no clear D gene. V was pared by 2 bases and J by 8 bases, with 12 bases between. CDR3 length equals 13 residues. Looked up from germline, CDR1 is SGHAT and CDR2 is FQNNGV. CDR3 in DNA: TGTGCCAGCAGCTTATTCGGAGGGTCGGGCTACACCTTC. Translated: CASSLFGGSGYTF. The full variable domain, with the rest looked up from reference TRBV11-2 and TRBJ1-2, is EAGVAQSPRYKIIEKRQSVAFWCNPISGHATLYWYQQILGQGPKLLIQFQNNGVVDDSQLPKDRFSAERLKGVDSTLKIQPAKLEDSAVYLCASSLFGGSGYTFGSGTRLTVV.

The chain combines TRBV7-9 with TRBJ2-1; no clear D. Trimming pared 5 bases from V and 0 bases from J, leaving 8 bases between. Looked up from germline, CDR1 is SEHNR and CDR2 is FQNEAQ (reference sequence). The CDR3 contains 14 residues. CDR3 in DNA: TGTGCCAGCAGCCCAGTCAGCTCCTACAATGAGCAGTTCTTC. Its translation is CASSPVSSYNEQFF.

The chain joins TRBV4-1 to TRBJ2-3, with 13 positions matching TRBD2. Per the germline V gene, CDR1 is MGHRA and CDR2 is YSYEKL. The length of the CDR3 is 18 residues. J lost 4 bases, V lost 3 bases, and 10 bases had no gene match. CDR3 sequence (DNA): TGCGCCAGCAGCCAGGCTACTAGCGGGAGGGCGGGGTCAGATACGCAGTATTTT. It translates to CASSQATSGRAGSDTQYF.

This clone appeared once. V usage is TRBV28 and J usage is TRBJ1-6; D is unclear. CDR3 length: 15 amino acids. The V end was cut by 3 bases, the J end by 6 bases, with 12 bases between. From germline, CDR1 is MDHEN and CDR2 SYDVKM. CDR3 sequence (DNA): TGTGCCAGCAGTTTGGTGGCAGCTACTAATTCACCCCTCCACTTT. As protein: CASSLVAATNSPLHF.

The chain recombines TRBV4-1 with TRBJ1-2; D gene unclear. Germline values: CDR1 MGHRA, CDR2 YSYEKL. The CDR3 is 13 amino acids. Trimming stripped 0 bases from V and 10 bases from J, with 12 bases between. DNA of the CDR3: TGCGCCAGCAGCCAAGACCGGGAAGGGTACTACACCTTC. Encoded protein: CASSQDREGYYTF.

The DNA for the CDR3 is TGTGCCAGCAGTTCCCCCACAGCGGGAGGTGGAGATACGCAGTATTTT. This translates into CASSSPTAGGGDTQYF. The genes are TRBV28 and TRBJ2-3; TRBD2 matches at 9 bases. Germline lookup yields CDR1 MDHEN and CDR2 SYDVKM. Losses at the gene ends were 4 bases for V and 5 bases for J; bases not matched to a gene: 10. The CDR3 length is 16 residues.